This TCR beta chain came from a study of regulatory T cells in long-lasting Graves disease. Study information: Antithyroid drug intake by newly diagnosed Graves' patients had lasted under 3 months. Findings and limits, study-wide: Newly diagnosed disease favored TRBV20-1 and TRBJ2-1 over persistent disease. The study found persistent patients shared more public clonotypes (fewer than 3,000) than new patients (approximately 870).

Notes on this clonotype: Its antigen is still unknown. It is likely a read error: a sequence one base away is far more abundant.

Germline-derived CDR1 and CDR2 are SGHAT and FQNNGV. The CDR3 totals 12 residues. Time point noted: newly diagnosed GD, antithyroid drugs for less than 3 months. RNA from PBMCs was the source of the TCR library. With iRepertoire HTBI primers and Arm-PCR of CDR3 regions, TCR beta libraries were built. Per the authors' pipeline: Analysis of the samples identified over 60 TRBV and 13 to 15 TRBJ segments. In TCRdb, the multiplex PCR reads were re-called with MiXCR into one record per CDR3 protein. It is TCRdb's table, rather than the study itself, that gives the V and J calls and clone size. The sample includes about 320,000 distinct CDR3 sequences, under 20% of them seen just once.

The sequences come from peripheral blood mononuclear cells (PBMCs), collected at new diagnosis, from a patient treated with antithyroid drugs. This clonotype was obtained from a female donor with Graves disease. V gene TRBV11-2 combines with J gene TRBJ2-5; TRBD2 is a possible D gene (5 bases). The CDR3, as DNA: TGTGCCAGCGCGGGCGACCAAGAGGCCCAGTACTTC. Translated: CASAGDQEAQYF.